Sequencing of this TCR beta chain was carried out in a study of T cells in Graves' hyperthyroidism and ophthalmopathy (dated by TCRdb to 2018 to 2020). Regarding the research as a whole: Peripheral blood was sampled at the time of initial diagnosis, prior to any treatment. The roughly 91 discovery patients were randomly divided into training and test sets at a 7:3 ratio. The paper describes TCR Vbeta CDR3 sequencing of 140 or so peripheral blood samples, made up of fewer than 50 ophthalmopathy patients, 70 to 75 hyperthyroidism patients and roughly 17 progressor patients. Once sampling was done, hyperthyroidism patients were given methimazole at a starting dose of 30 mg daily, whereas ophthalmopathy patients were given high-dose intravenous methylprednisolone. To identify TCR V-J signatures that set the groups apart, the researchers used a discovery cohort of 95 to 100 patients, made up of roughly 40 with Graves' ophthalmopathy and 57 with stable Graves' hyperthyroidism. In addition, the study compared T-cell repertoires in thyroid tissue and in blood from over 5 Graves' hyperthyroidism patients. Prospective prediction of ophthalmopathy was tested in an independent validation cohort consisting of some 18 hyperthyroidism patients and some 15 patients who later progressed to ophthalmopathy. General conclusions and limits of the study: No statistical method was used to fix the sample size in advance, and group allocation was not hidden from the investigators. During validation, the model predicted progression to ophthalmopathy a median of around 7 months ahead of onset, with approximately 70% sensitivity and 72.22% specificity. Ophthalmopathy was separated from stable hyperthyroidism by a 13 V-J signature model, with around 88% sensitivity and just over 81% specificity obtained in cross-validation and 80%/75% obtained in testing. Most expanded thyroid clonotypes (frequency above 0.001) were also found in blood, which suggests that blood repertoires may mirror thyroid immune responses.

Graves' hyperthyroidism was defined as stable when no progression to ophthalmopathy occurred over 18 months of follow-up. Hyperthyroidism patients were newly diagnosed, had a disease duration of under 2 months, and were aged 18 to 65 years. Patients with uncontrolled infections, other autoimmune diseases, pregnancy or lactation were excluded. Diagnoses were established on the basis of clinical symptoms, serum thyroxine and TRAb, thyroid ultrasound, and orbital computed tomography. PBMCs were isolated from around 10 ml of fresh peripheral blood by Ficoll-Paque density gradient centrifugation. Total RNA was extracted using Trizol reagent, and RNA quality was assessed on an Agilent 2100 Bioanalyzer. This clonotype was picked up many times. Its antigen target is currently unknown. No base quality information exists; no much larger clone differs at one position. The TCR beta CDR3 regions were amplified from the RNA transcripts. For the first round of RT-PCR on the TCR CDR3, the HTBI primer set was used together with the Qiagen OneStep RT-PCR kit. The libraries were constructed in a second round of multiplex PCR and then size-selected and purified. Paired-end sequencing of the libraries was performed with 100 bp reads on an Illumina HiSeq2000. Per the source publication's procedure: SOAPnuke was used to process the raw data, removing reads that contained adapters or uncalled bases, had a mean Phred below 15, or lacked an exact match to the constant primer or identifier. COPE v1.2.5 was used to merge high-quality paired reads, and clonotypes were defined as unique nucleotide sequences. MiTCR v1.1 was used to align clonotypes to the IMGT TRBV, TRBD and TRBJ reference segments. Analysis was restricted to V-J combinations with a frequency above 0.0001, which covered about 99% of repertoires. The TCS score was defined as the ratio of F50 (clonal expansion) to E x V (chaos), calculated using BLOSUM62-based TCRdist between CDR3 peptides within each V-J. Welch's t-statistics and random forest reduced around 550 V-J features to 10 to 15, which were used in a naive Bayes classifier (R e1071). TCRdb handled the public reads itself, with Q25 trimming in fastp and clone calling in MiXCR, and kept productive beta chains. Each entry is one CDR3 protein sequence, shown with its most common DNA and genes. These V and J calls rely on TCRdb rather than the paper's analysis. The sample table lists hundreds of thousands of distinct CDR3 sequences, around a quarter of them with a count of one. The ten largest make up around 79% of the sample.

A distance of 15 bases separates the germline ends of V and J, which lose 4 bases and 8 bases respectively. Its CDR3 holds 13 amino acids, cysteine through phenylalanine. Left in the record is the CDR3 DNA by itself, 39 bases read in frame from the first base. CDR1 and CDR2 are read off the germline V gene as SGHAT and FQNNGV. The chain is encoded by TRBV11-2 joined to TRBJ2-7; no D gene can be assigned with confidence. The source is a man between 50 and 59 years old with Graves' hyperthyroidism. Material: blood. The DNA sequence is given as TGTGCCAGCAGCTCAACCCTCTTAGGAAAGCAGTACTTC. This gives the protein CASSSTLLGKQYF.